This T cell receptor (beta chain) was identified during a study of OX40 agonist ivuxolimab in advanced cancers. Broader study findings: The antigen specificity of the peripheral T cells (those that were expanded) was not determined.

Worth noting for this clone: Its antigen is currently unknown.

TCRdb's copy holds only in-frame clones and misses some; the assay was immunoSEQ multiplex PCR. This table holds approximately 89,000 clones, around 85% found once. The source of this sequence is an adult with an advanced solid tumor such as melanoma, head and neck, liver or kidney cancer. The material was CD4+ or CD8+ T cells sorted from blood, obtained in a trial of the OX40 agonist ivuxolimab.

CDR3 sequence: CASSLVVAYGYTF. For the CDR3, the DNA is TGCGCCAGCAGCTTGGTTGTAGCCTATGGCTACACCTTC. The chain links TRBV5-1 to TRBJ1-2; no clear D gene. The germline V gene has CDR1 SGHRS and CDR2 YFSETQ. The CDR3 runs 13 residues. Trimming removed 0 bases from V and 4 bases from J, with 7 bases in between.